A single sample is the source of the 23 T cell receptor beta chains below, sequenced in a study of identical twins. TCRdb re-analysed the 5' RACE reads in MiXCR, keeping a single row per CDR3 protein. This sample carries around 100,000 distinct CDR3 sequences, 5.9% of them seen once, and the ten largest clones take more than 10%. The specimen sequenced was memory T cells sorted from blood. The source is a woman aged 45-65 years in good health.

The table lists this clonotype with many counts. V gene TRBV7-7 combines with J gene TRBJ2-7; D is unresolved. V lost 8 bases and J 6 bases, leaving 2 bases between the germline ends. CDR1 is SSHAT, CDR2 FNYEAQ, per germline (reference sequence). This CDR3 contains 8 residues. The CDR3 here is CASGEQYV. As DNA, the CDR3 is TGTGCCAGCGGCGAGCAGTACGTC.

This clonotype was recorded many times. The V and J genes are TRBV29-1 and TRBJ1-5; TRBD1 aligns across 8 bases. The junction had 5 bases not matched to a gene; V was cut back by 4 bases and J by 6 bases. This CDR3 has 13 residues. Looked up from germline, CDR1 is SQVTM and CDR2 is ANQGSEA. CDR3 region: CSVAGGEGQPQHF. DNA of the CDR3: TGCAGCGTTGCAGGGGGCGAAGGTCAGCCCCAGCATTTT.

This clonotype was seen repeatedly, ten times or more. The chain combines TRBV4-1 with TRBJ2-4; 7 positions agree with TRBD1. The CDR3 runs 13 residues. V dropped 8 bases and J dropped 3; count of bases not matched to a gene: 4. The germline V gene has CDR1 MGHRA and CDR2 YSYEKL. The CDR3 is CASRGQDKNIQYF. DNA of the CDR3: TGCGCCAGCCGCGGACAGGACAAAAACATTCAGTACTTC.

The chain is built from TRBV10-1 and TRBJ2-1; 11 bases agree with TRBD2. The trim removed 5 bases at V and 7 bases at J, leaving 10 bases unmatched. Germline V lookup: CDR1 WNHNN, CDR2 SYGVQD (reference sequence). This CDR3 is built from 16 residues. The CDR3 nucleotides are TGCGCCAGCAGTTCTACCCTAGGACTAGCGGGTAATGAGCAGTTCTTC. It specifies CASSSTLGLAGNEQFF.

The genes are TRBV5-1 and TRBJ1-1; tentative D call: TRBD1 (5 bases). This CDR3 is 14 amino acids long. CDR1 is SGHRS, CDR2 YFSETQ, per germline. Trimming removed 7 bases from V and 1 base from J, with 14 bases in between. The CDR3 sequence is CASRPGQPNTEAFF. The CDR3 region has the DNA TGCGCCAGCCGACCAGGACAACCGAACACTGAAGCTTTCTTT.

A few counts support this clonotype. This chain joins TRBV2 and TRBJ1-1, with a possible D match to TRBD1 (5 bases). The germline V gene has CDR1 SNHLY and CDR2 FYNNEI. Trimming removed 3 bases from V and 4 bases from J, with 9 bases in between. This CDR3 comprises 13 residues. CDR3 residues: CASSDVGVTEAFF. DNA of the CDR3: TGTGCCAGCAGTGATGTGGGGGTCACTGAAGCTTTCTTT.

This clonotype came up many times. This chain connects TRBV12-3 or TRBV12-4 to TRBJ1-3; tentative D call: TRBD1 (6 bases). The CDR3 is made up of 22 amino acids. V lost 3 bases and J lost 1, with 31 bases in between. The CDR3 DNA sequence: TGTGCCAGCAGTTTGTCTTTCTTGTGGGGGGCCCTCCATAATCAATCTGGAAACACCATATATTTT. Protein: CASSLSFLWGALHNQSGNTIYF.

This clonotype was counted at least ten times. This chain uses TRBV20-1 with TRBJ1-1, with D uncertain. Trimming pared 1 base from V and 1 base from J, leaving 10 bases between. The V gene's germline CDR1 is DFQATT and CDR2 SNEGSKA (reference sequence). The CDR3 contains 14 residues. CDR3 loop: CSARVLPRNTEAFF. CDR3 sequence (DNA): TGCAGTGCTAGAGTCCTTCCCAGGAACACTGAAGCTTTCTTT.

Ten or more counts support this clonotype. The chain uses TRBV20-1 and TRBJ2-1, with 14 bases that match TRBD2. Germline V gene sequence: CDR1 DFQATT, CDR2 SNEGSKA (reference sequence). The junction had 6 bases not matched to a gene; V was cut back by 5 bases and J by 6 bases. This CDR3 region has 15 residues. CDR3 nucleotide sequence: TGCAGTGCTCTTAAGGGGACTAGCGGGAGCAATGAGCAGTTCTTC. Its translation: CSALKGTSGSNEQFF.

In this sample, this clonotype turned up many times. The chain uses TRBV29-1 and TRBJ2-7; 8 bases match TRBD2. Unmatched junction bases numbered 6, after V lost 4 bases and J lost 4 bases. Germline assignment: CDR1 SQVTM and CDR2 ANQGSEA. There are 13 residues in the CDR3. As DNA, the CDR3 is TGCAGCGTTGCGAGCGGGAGTCCGTACGAGCAGTACTTC. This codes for CSVASGSPYEQYF.

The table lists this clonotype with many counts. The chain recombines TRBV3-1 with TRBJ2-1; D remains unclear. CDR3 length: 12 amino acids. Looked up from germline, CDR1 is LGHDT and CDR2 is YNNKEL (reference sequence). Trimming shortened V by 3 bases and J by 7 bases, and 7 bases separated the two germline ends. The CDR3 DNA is TGTGCCAGCAGCCACTGGCTAAATGAGCAGTTCTTC. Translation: CASSHWLNEQFF.

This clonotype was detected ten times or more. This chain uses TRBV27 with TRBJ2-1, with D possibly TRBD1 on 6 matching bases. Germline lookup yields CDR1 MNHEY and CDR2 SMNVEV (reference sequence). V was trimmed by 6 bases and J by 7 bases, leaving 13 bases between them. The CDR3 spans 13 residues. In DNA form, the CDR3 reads TGTGCCAGCAGCCCAGGGGTCCGAAATGAGCAGTTCTTC. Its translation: CASSPGVRNEQFF.

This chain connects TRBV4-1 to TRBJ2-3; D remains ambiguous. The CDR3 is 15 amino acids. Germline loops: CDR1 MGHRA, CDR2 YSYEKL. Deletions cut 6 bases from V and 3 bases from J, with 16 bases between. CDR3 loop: CASRQTASMTDTQYF. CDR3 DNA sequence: TGCGCCAGCAGACAAACGGCTAGTATGACAGATACGCAGTATTTT.

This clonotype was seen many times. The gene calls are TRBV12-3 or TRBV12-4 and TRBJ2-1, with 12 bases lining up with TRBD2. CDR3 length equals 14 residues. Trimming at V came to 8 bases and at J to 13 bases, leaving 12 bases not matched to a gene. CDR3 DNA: TGTGCCAGCCATGCTAGCGGGAGGGCCGCGAATCAGTTCTTC. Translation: CASHASGRAANQFF.

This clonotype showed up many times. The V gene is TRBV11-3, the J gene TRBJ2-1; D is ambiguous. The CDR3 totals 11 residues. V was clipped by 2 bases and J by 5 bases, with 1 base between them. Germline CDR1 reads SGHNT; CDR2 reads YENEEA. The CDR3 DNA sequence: TGTGCCAGCAGCTTACACAATGAGCAGTTCTTC. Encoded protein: CASSLHNEQFF.

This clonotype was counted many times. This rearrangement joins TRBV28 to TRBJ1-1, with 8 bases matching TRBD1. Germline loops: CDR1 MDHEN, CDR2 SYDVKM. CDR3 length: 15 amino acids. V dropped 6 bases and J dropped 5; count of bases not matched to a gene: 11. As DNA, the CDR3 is TGTGCCAGCAGACCAAATGGACAGGGCGAGACTGAAGCTTTCTTT. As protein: CASRPNGQGETEAFF.

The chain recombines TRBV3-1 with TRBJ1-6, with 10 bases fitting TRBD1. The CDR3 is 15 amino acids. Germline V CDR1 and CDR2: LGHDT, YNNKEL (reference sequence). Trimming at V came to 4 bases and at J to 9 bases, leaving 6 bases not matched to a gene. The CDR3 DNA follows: TGTGCCAGCAGCCCAAAGGACAGGGGGGGTTCACCCCTCCACTTT. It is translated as CASSPKDRGGSPLHF.

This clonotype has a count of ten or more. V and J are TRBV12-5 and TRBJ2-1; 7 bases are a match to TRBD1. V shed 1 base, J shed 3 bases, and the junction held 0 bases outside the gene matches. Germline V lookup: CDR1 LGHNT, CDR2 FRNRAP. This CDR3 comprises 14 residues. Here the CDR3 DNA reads TGTGCTAGTGGTTTGGACAGGGGCTACAATGAGCAGTTCTTC. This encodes CASGLDRGYNEQFF.

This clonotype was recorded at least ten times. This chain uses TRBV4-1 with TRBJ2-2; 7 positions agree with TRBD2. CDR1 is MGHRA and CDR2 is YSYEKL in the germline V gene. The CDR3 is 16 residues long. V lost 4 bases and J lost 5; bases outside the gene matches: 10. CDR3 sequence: CASSPIERDGTGELFF. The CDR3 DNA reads TGCGCCAGCAGCCCTATTGAGCGGGATGGGACCGGGGAGCTGTTTTTT.

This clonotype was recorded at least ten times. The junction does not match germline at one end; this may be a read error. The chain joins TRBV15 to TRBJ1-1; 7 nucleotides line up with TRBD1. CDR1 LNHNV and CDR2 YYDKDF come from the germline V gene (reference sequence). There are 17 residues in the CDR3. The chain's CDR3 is CATRRERAGGRGTEAFF. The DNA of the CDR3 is TGTGCCACCAGGAGAGAGAGGGCAGGGGGACGAGGCACTGAAGCTTTCTTT. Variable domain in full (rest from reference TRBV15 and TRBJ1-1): DAMVIQNPRYQVTQFGKPVTLSCSQTLNHNVMYWYQQKSSQAPKLLFHYYDKDFNNEADTPDNFQSRRPNTSFCFLDIRSPGLGDTAMYLCATRRERAGGRGTEAFFGQGTRLTVV.

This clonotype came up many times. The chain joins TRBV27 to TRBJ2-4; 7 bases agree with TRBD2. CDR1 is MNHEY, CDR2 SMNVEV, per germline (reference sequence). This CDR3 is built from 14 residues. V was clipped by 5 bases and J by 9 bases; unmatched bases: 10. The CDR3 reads CASSTQGGSTIQYF. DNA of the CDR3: TGTGCCAGCAGTACCCAGGGAGGGTCTACCATTCAGTACTTC.

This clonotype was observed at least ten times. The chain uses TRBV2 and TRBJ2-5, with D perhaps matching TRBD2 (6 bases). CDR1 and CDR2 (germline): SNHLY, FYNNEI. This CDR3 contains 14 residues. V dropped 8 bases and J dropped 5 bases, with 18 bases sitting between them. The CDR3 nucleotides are TGTGCCAGCTCGAGACGACTAGTCGGCGAGACCCAGTACTTC. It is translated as CASSRRLVGETQYF.

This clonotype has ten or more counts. CDR3 nucleotides: TGCAGTGCTAGAGACGCAAAAAAGATGAACACTGAAGCTTTCTTT. Amino acids: CSARDAKKMNTEAFF. The gene calls are TRBV20-1 and TRBJ1-1; D gene unclear. This CDR3 contains 15 residues. The germline V gene has CDR1 DFQATT and CDR2 SNEGSKA (reference sequence). V lost 0 bases to trimming and J lost 0 bases, with 11 bases between them.